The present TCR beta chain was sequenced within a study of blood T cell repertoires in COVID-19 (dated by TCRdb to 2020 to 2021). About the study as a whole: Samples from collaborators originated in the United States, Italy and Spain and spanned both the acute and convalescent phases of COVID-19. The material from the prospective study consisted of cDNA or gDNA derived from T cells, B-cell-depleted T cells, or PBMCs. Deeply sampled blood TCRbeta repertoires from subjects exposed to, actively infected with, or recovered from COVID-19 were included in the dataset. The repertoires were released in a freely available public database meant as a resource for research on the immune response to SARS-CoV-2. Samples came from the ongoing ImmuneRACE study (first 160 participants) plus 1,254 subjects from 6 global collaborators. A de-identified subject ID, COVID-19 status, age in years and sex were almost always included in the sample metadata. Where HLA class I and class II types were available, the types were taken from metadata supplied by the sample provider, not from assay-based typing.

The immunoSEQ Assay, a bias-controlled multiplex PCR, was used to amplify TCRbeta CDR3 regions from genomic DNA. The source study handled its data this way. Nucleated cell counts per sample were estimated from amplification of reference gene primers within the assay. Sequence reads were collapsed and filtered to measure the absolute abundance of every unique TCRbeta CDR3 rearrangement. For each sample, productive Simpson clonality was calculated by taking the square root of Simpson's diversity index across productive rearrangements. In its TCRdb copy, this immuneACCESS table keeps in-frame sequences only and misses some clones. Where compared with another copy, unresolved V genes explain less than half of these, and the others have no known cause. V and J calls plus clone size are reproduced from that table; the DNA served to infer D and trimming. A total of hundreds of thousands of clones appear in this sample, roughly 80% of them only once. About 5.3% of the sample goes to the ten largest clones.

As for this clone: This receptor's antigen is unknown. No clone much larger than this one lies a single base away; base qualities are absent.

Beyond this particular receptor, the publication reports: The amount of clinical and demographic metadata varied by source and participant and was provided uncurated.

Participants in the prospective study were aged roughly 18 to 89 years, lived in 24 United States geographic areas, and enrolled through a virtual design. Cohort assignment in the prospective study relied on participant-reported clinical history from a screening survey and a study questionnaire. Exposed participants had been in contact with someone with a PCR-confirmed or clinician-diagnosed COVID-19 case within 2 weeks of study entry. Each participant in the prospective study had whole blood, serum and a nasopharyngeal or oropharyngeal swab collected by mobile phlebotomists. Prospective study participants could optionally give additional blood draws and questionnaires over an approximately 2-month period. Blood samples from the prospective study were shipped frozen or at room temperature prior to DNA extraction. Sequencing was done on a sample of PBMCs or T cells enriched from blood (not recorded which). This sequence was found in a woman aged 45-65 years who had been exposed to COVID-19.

The CDR3 reads CASSIGLGGGQPQHF. The DNA reads as follows: TGTGCCAGTAGTATAGGGTTAGGGGGCGGACAGCCCCAGCATTTT. This sequence uses TRBV19 and TRBJ1-5; the central 7 bases match TRBD1. CDR1 and CDR2 (LNHDA, SQIVND) derive from the germline V gene (reference sequence). After removal of 1 base from V and 7 bases from J, the junction retains 7 bases not matched to a gene. From its cysteine to its phenylalanine, the CDR3 spans 15 amino acids. Left in the record is the CDR3 DNA by itself, 45 bases read in frame from the first base.